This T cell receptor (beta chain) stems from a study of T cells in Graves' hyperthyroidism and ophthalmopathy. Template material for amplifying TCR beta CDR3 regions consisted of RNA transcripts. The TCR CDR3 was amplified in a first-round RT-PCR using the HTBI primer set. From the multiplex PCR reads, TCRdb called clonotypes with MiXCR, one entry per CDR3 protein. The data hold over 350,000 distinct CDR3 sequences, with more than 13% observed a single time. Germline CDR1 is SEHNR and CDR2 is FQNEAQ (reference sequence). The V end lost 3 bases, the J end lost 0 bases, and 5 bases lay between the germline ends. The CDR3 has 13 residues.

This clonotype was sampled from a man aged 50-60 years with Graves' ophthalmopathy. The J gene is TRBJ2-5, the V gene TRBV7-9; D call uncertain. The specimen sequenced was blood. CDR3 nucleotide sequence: TGTGCCAGCAGCTTTTCGTACCAAGAGACCCAGTACTTC. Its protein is CASSFSYQETQYF.